Listed here is a single T cell receptor (beta chain). Trimming stripped 3 bases from V and 4 bases from J, with 6 bases between. CDR1 is LGHNT, CDR2 FRNRAP, per germline. This CDR3 contains 12 residues. In the original processing: Amplified reference gene primers provided the basis for estimating nucleated cell counts. The data were produced by immunoSEQ multiplex PCR, yet TCRdb's version contains in-frame clones alone and is incomplete. That table furnishes V, J and clone size, whereas the DNA furnished D and trimming. The sample has about 60,000 clones, 80% to 95% seen once. These data originate in a study of blood T cell repertoires in COVID-19. In the study overall: Donors in the United States, Italy and Spain gave samples during acute or convalescent COVID-19. T cells, B-cell-depleted T cells, or PBMCs supplied cDNA or gDNA.

Sample: peripheral blood. The gene calls are TRBV12-5 and TRBJ1-1, with D uncertain. The TCR was taken from a human donor with active COVID-19. The donor label of this sample is uncertain. CDR3 region: CASGLSVTEAFF. CDR3 nucleotide sequence: TGTGCTAGTGGTTTATCTGTCACTGAAGCTTTCTTT.